This TCR beta chain was obtained from a study of blood T cell repertoires in COVID-19. Study summary: The samples span acute and convalescent COVID-19 from the United States, Italy and Spain. Sample material is recorded as cDNA or gDNA derived from T cells, B-cell-depleted T cells, or PBMCs.

Original analysis: Estimation of nucleated cell counts relied on the amplification of reference gene primers. TCRdb's table, derived via immunoSEQ multiplex PCR, lists solely in-frame clones and lacks some. V, J and clone size derive from that table, while D and trimming were established from the DNA sequence. The sample holds 80,000 to 130,000 clones, roughly nine tenths seen once. The CDR3 covers 17 residues. Unmatched junction bases numbered 5, after V lost 2 bases and J lost 0 bases. Germline V gives CDR1 PRHDT, CDR2 FYEKMQ (reference sequence). Sequencing was done on a sample of peripheral blood. The chain is built from TRBV13 and TRBJ1-5; 9 bases line up with TRBD1. The receptor comes from a man between 60 and 75 years old with acute or convalescent COVID-19. CDR3 coding DNA: TGTGCCAGCAGCTTAAGACAGGGGGTTCCTAGCAATCAGCCCCAGCATTTT. It codes for CASSLRQGVPSNQPQHF.